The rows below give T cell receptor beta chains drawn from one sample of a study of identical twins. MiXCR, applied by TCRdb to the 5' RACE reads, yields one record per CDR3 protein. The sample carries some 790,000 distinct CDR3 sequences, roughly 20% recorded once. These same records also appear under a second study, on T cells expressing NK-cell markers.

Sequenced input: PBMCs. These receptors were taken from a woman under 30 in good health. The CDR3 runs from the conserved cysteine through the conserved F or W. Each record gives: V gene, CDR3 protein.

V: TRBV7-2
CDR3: CASSLGAGVSYEQYF

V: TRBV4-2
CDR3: CASSHGLLSYNEQFF

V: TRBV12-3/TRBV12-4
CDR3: CASTRGPAEPQHF

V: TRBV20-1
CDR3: CSARLGAADTEAFF

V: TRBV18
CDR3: CASSPTVSSYNEQFF

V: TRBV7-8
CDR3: CASRPRTENTGELFF

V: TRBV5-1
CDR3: CASSLPNGGGRQYEQYF

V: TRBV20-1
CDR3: CSARPGQPKTEAFF

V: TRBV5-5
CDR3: CASSRGTSKETQYF

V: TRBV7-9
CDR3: CASSYYKTGGYNQPQHF

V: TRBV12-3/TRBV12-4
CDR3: CASSFSGGANVLTF